This T cell receptor (beta chain) came from a study of blood T cell repertoires in COVID-19. Per the original data handling: Amplification from reference gene primers served as the basis for estimated nucleated cell counts. The protocol was immunoSEQ multiplex PCR, while the TCRdb copy is restricted to in-frame clones and leaves out a portion. The D gene and trimming were derived from the DNA, and the V and J assignments and clone size from that table. The data contain about 330,000 clones, 92% of them seen just once; the ten biggest clones take up around 20%. This receptor was taken from a woman in her thirties who had recovered from COVID-19. The sequencing sample was made of PBMCs or T cells enriched from blood (not recorded which).

The CDR3 DNA sequence: TGTGCCAGCAGTTTAAGGACAGCGTATGGCTACACCTTC. Amino acids: CASSLRTAYGYTF. The V and J genes are TRBV28 and TRBJ1-2; TRBD1 might be the D (6 bases). Trimming took 2 bases from V and 5 from J, leaving 9 bases between them. Germline values: CDR1 MDHEN, CDR2 SYDVKM. This CDR3 is built from 13 residues.